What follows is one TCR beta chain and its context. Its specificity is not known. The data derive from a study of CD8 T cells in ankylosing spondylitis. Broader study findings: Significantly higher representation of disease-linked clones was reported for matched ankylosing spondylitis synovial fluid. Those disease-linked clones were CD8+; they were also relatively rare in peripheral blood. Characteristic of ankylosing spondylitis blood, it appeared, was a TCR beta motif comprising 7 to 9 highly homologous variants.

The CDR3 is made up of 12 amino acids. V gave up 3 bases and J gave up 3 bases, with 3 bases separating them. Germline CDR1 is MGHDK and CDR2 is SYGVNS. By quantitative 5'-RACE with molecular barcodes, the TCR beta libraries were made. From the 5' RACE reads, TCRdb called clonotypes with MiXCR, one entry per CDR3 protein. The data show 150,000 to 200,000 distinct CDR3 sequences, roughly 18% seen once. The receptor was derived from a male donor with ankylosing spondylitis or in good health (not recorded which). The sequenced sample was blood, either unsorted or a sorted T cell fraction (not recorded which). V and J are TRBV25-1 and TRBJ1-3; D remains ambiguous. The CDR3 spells CASSEGGNTIYF. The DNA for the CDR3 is TGTGCCAGCAGTGAGGGTGGAAACACCATATATTTT.